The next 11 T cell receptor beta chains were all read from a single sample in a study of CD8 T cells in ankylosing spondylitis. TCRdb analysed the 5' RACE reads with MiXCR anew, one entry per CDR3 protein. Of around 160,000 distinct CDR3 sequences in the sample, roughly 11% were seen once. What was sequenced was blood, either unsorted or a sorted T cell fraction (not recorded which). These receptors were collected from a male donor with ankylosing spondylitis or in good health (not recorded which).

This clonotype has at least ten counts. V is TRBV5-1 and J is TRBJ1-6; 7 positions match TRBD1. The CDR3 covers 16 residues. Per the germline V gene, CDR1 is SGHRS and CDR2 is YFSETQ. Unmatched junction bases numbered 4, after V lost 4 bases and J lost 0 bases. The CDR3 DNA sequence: TGCGCCAGCAGCCTGGACAGGAGCTCCTATAATTCACCCCTCCACTTT. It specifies CASSLDRSSYNSPLHF.

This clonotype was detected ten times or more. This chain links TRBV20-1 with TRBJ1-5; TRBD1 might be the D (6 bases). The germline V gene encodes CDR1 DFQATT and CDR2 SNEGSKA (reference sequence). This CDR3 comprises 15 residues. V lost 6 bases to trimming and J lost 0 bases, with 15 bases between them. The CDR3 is CSALPGQNSNQPQHF. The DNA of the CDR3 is TGCAGTGCCCTCCCGGGACAAAATAGCAATCAGCCCCAGCATTTT.

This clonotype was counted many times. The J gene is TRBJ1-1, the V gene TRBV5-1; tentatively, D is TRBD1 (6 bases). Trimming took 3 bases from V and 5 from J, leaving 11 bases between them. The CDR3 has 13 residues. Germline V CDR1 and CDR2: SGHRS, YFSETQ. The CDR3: CASSSQGGTEAFF. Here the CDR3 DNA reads TGCGCCAGCAGCTCACAGGGAGGAACTGAAGCTTTCTTT.

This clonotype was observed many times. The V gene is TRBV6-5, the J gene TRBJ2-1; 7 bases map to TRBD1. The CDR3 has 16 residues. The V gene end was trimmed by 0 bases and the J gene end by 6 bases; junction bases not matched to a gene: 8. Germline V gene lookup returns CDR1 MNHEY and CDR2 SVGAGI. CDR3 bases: TGTGCCAGCAGTTACTCGAGAGGGGGCATCGCCAATGAGCAGTTCTTC. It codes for CASSYSRGGIANEQFF.

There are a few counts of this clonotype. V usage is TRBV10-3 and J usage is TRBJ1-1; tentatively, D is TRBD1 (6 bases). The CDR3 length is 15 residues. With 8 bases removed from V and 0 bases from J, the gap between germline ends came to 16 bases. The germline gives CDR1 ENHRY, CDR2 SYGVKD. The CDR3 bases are TGTGCCATCCAATCGGGGGGGCGGATGAACACTGAAGCTTTCTTT. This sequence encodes CAIQSGGRMNTEAFF.

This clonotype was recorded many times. CDR3 nucleotides: TGCGCCAGCAGCCTCCGGACTAGTCTAGGGGGCGAGCAGTACTTC. Protein product: CASSLRTSLGGEQYF. The V gene is TRBV5-1, the J gene TRBJ2-7, with D possibly TRBD2 on 7 matching bases. CDR1 SGHRS and CDR2 YFSETQ come from the germline V gene. The CDR3 totals 15 residues. Trimming shortened V by 4 bases and J by 6 bases, and 20 bases separated the two germline ends.

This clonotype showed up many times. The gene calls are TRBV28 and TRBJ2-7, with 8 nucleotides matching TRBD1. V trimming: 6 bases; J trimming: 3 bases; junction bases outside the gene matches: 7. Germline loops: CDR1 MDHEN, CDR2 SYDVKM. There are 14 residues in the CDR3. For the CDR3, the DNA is TGTGCCAGCAGGCAGACAGGGGACCTCTACGAGCAGTACTTC. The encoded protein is CASRQTGDLYEQYF.

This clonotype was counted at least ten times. CDR3 in amino acids: CASSEPDSRNQPQHF. The CDR3 DNA reads as TGTGCCAGCAGTGAGCCGGACAGTCGCAATCAGCCCCAGCATTTT. This chain connects TRBV6-1 to TRBJ1-5; perhaps TRBD1 as D (6 bases). Trimming left V 3 bases short and J 2 bases short, with 11 bases between. Germline V gene sequence: CDR1 MNHNS, CDR2 SASEGT. The CDR3 has 15 amino acids.

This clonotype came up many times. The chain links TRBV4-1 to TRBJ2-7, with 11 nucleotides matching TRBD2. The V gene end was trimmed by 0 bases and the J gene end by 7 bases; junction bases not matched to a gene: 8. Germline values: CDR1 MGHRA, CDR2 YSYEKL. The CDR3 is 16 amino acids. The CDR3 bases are TGCGCCAGCAGCCAAGATCGGACTAGCGGGTTCGAAGAGCAGTACTTC. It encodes CASSQDRTSGFEEQYF.

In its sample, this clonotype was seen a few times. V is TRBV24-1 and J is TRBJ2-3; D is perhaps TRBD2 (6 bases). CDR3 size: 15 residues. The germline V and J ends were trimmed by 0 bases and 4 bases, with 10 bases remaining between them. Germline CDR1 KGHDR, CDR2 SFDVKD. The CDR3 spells CATSDLSGVADTQYF. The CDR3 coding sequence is TGTGCCACCAGTGATTTGTCGGGGGTTGCAGATACGCAGTATTTT.

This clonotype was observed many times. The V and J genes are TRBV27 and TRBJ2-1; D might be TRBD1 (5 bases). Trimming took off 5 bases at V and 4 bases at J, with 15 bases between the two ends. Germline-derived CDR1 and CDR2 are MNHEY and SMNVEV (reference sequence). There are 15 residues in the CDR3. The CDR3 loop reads CASSPSWTPYNEQFF. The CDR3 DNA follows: TGTGCCAGCAGTCCCTCGTGGACACCGTACAATGAGCAGTTCTTC.